Shown below are 26 T cell receptor beta chains from a single sample sequenced in a study of OX40 agonist ivuxolimab in advanced cancers. Profiling relied on immunoSEQ multiplex PCR, and the TCRdb table lists in-frame clones only, not all of them. The sample lists nearly 60,000 clones, 81% seen once, with about 0.74% in the top ten. Here the sequenced sample was CD4+ or CD8+ T cells sorted from blood, taken in a trial of the OX40 agonist ivuxolimab. Receptors were obtained from an adult with an advanced solid tumor such as melanoma, head and neck, liver or kidney cancer.

The chain couples TRBV27 to TRBJ2-1, with 11 positions matching TRBD2. V gave up 2 bases and J gave up 2 bases; unmatched junction bases: 5. The CDR3 has 17 residues. Germline V gene data show CDR1 as MNHEY and CDR2 as SMNVEV (reference sequence). In nucleotides, the CDR3 is TGTGCCAGCAGTTTAGGGGTTAGCGGGGGGGCCTACAATGAGCAGTTCTTC. Protein: CASSLGVSGGAYNEQFF.

This clone was picked up one time. V usage is TRBV28 and J usage is TRBJ2-2; D is possibly TRBD2 (6 bases). The CDR3 sequence is 17 residues long. Deletions cut 7 bases from V and 5 bases from J, with 23 bases between. Germline values: CDR1 MDHEN, CDR2 SYDVKM. The CDR3 nucleotides read TGTGCCAGCACCCCACTCAGGAGAGGGGCGGGGACCGGGGAGCTGTTTTTT. This sequence encodes CASTPLRRGAGTGELFF.

J is TRBJ2-5 and V is TRBV11-3; 10 positions agree with TRBD2. CDR3 length: 14 residues. The ends lost 4 bases at V and 9 bases at J; junction bases unmatched: 8. The germline V gene encodes CDR1 SGHNT and CDR2 YENEEA. The DNA of the CDR3 is TGTGCCAGCAGCTCTAGCGGGGGTGCGACGTCCCAGTACTTC. Translation: CASSSSGGATSQYF.

The genes are TRBV1 and TRBJ1-2. TRBV1 represents a pseudogene. The CDR3 consists of 15 residues. CDR3 DNA: TGCACCAGCAGCCAAGATGGACGGCCTGCCTATGGCTACACCTTC. Its protein is CTSSQDGRPAYGYTF.

The rearrangement uses TRBV25-1 and TRBJ2-1, with TRBD2 identical over 7 bases. The ends lost 8 bases at V and 0 bases at J; junction bases unmatched: 7. CDR1 and CDR2 (germline): MGHDK, SYGVNS. The CDR3 spans 15 residues. The CDR3 DNA is TGTGCCAGCGGGGGGGACGCCCGCTCCTACAATGAGCAGTTCTTC. It specifies CASGGDARSYNEQFF.

The rearrangement uses TRBV7-8 and TRBJ2-5, with D perhaps assigned TRBD1 or TRBD2 (6 bases each). CDR3 size: 15 residues. V was shortened by 6 bases and J by 5 bases, with 19 bases between the two germline ends. Germline loops: CDR1 SGHVS, CDR2 FQNEAQ. The CDR3 bases are TGTGCCAGCAGGCAGATCAGGGGAGGCTTTGAGACCCAGTACTTC. This codes for CASRQIRGGFETQYF.

The V and J genes are TRBV18 and TRBJ2-7, with 11 bases that match TRBD1. CDR3 length: 15 residues. In germline, CDR1 is KGHSH, CDR2 LQKENI. After removal of 3 bases from V and 4 bases from J, the junction contained 5 bases not matched to a gene. The DNA for the CDR3 is TGTGCCAGCTCACCGGGACAGGGGGGGATTTACGAGCAGTACTTC. Residues: CASSPGQGGIYEQYF.

Regarding this clone: Its ends do not fully match the called genes, so a read error is possible. This chain links TRBV2 with TRBJ1-5; D remains unclear. Germline V gene sequence: CDR1 SNHLY, CDR2 FYNNEI. The CDR3 runs to 14 residues. In nucleotides, the CDR3 is TGTGTCAGCAGTGGGGAGGCCGTCGGTGGGGCCCAGCATTTT. It translates to CVSSGEAVGGAQHF.

A word on this clone: The sample has other DNA sequences that encode this CDR3 too. The chain recombines TRBV5-1 with TRBJ1-5; a possible D gene is TRBD1 (5 bases). From germline, CDR1 is SGHRS and CDR2 YFSETQ. The CDR3 is 14 residues long. V lost 0 bases and J 1 base, leaving 5 bases between the germline ends. The CDR3 reads CASSLEGSNQPQHF. In DNA form, the CDR3 reads TGCGCCAGCAGCTTGGAGGGGAGCAATCAGCCCCAGCATTTT.

The J gene is TRBJ1-6, the V gene TRBV6-5, with D perhaps matching TRBD1 (6 bases). The V end lost 6 bases, the J end lost 3 bases, and 9 bases lay between the germline ends. The CDR3 is 14 amino acids. From germline, CDR1 is MNHEY and CDR2 SVGAGI. The CDR3 reads CASRQGGYNSPLHF. Written as DNA, the CDR3 is TGTGCCAGCAGACAGGGTGGCTATAATTCACCCCTCCACTTT.

The chain joins TRBV19 to TRBJ1-2, with D hard to call. The CDR3 has 14 residues. V lost 5 bases and J 3 bases, leaving 13 bases between the germline ends. The germline gives CDR1 LNHDA, CDR2 SQIVND (reference sequence). The CDR3 bases are TGTGCCAGTAGTCTAAGATTTGGGGACTATGGCTACACCTTC. Translation: CASSLRFGDYGYTF.

This chain uses TRBV11-2 with TRBJ1-4; TRBD1 matches at 7 bases. V lost 1 base to trimming and J lost 0 bases; unmatched junction nucleotides: 2. This CDR3 has 16 amino acids. In germline, CDR1 is SGHAT, CDR2 FQNNGV. The CDR3 reads CASSLGDRATNEKLFF. The DNA for the CDR3 is TGTGCCAGCAGCTTAGGGGACAGAGCAACTAATGAAAAACTGTTTTTT.

The chain recombines TRBV2 with TRBJ1-6; D unclear. Germline CDR1 and CDR2: SNHLY and FYNNEI. Trimming removed 3 bases at V and 5 bases at J, with 20 bases between. The CDR3 has 18 residues. CDR3 loop: CASSDQAVGITHNSPLHF. The CDR3 DNA follows: TGTGCCAGCAGTGATCAGGCGGTTGGGATTACTCATAATTCACCCCTCCACTTT.

The rearrangement uses TRBV5-4 and TRBJ1-2, with D unresolved. Germline V CDR1 and CDR2: SGHNT, YYREEE (reference sequence). The CDR3 consists of 13 residues. V was pared by 1 base and J by 7 bases, with 11 bases between. CDR3: CASSLKGLGGYTF. In nucleotides, the CDR3 is TGTGCCAGCAGCTTGAAGGGTTTAGGTGGCTACACCTTC.

The rearrangement joins TRBV2 to TRBJ2-1; D unclear. Germline loops: CDR1 SNHLY, CDR2 FYNNEI. The CDR3 has 13 residues. Trimming took 7 bases from V and 5 from J, leaving 12 bases between them. CDR3 nucleotide sequence: TGTGCCAGCAAGTGGGCACCAAACAATGAGCAGTTCTTC. It codes for CASKWAPNNEQFF.

This rearrangement joins TRBV7-6 to TRBJ2-7; TRBD2 matches 8 bases. CDR3 length: 16 amino acids. V lost 1 base, J lost 0 bases, and 5 bases stayed unmatched. In germline, CDR1 is SGHVS, CDR2 FNYEAQ. The CDR3 region is CASSLGGLVNSYEQYF. CDR3 DNA: TGTGCCAGCAGCTTAGGGGGACTAGTCAACTCCTACGAGCAGTACTTC.

The chain carries TRBV6-1 and TRBJ2-5, with 10 bases matching TRBD1. CDR1 and CDR2 (germline): MNHNS, SASEGT. Unmatched junction bases numbered 8, after V lost 8 bases and J lost 5 bases. The CDR3 sequence is 14 residues long. The CDR3 loop is CASQTGGGVETQYF. The CDR3 bases are TGTGCCAGCCAGACAGGGGGCGGCGTGGAGACCCAGTACTTC.

CDR3 sequence (DNA): TGTGCCAGCAGATCGGGACACCACAATCAGCCCCAGCATTTT. Its translation is CASRSGHHNQPQHF. The J gene is TRBJ1-5, the V gene TRBV5-5; possible D gene TRBD1, 6 bases. V was trimmed by 5 bases and J by 3 bases, leaving 12 bases between them. The CDR3 totals 14 residues. The germline V gene encodes CDR1 SGHKS and CDR2 YYEKEE (reference sequence).

The chain recombines TRBV28 with TRBJ1-6, with D perhaps matching TRBD1 (6 bases). V was pared by 6 bases and J by 7 bases, with 16 bases between. Germline V gene sequence: CDR1 MDHEN, CDR2 SYDVKM. The CDR3 covers 15 residues. In nucleotides, the CDR3 is TGTGCCAGCAGCTTCAGGGGCCTCCCGAATTCACCCCTCCACTTT. This encodes CASSFRGLPNSPLHF.

The genes are TRBV18 and TRBJ2-3; perhaps TRBD1 as D (5 bases). There are 16 residues in the CDR3. From germline, CDR1 is KGHSH and CDR2 LQKENI. V lost 6 bases and J 2 bases, leaving 18 bases between the germline ends. Here the CDR3 reads CASSLNGGAVTDTQYF. For the CDR3, the DNA is TGTGCCAGCTCCCTCAACGGTGGGGCAGTCACAGATACGCAGTATTTT.

This clone has more than one count but fewer than ten. The rearrangement joins TRBV5-5 to TRBJ2-5, with a tentative D call TRBD2 (6 bases). This CDR3 comprises 14 residues. Germline V gene sequence: CDR1 SGHKS, CDR2 YYEKEE (reference sequence). The ends were cut back, 4 bases at V and 3 bases at J, with 13 bases in the middle. CDR3 amino acids: CASSRRGMEETQYF. CDR3 DNA: TGTGCCAGCAGCCGACGGGGGATGGAAGAGACCCAGTACTTC.

The chain combines TRBV7-3 with TRBJ1-1; no clear D gene. Deletions cut 5 bases from V and 6 bases from J, with 19 bases between. This CDR3 contains 15 residues. Germline assignment: CDR1 SGHTA and CDR2 FQGTGA. The CDR3 DNA is TGTGCCAGCAGCCCTGCTGGAGGAGCGAGTCCTGAAGCTTTCTTT. This gives the protein CASSPAGGASPEAFF.

V is TRBV18 and J is TRBJ2-2, with a tentative D call TRBD1 (6 bases). Trimming shortened V by 4 bases and J by 0 bases, and 9 bases separated the two germline ends. The CDR3 runs to 15 residues. Germline CDR1 reads KGHSH; CDR2 reads LQKENI. The CDR3 spells CASSHRTANTGELFF. The DNA of the CDR3 is TGTGCCAGCTCACATAGGACAGCGAACACCGGGGAGCTGTTTTTT.

In this sample, this clone turned up a few times. The genes are TRBV6-6 and TRBJ2-3, with 10 bases aligning to TRBD1. With 5 bases clipped from V and 1 base from J, the junction kept 3 bases outside the gene matches. Per germline, CDR1 MNHNY and CDR2 SVGAGI (reference sequence). This CDR3 contains 15 residues. The CDR3 reads CASSPGQGGTDTQYF. As DNA, the CDR3 is TGTGCCAGCAGTCCCGGACAGGGGGGCACAGATACGCAGTATTTT.

The chain carries TRBV11-3 and TRBJ1-1, with D perhaps TRBD1 (5 bases). CDR3 length equals 15 residues. Germline CDR1 reads SGHNT; CDR2 reads YENEEA. V lost 2 bases and J 2 bases, leaving 12 bases between the germline ends. The DNA of the CDR3 is TGTGCCAGCAGCTTAAATCCCGGGACTAACACTGAAGCTTTCTTT. The encoded protein is CASSLNPGTNTEAFF.

The V call is TRBV10-3, the J call TRBJ2-1; D uncertain. CDR3 length: 11 amino acids. The germline V and J ends were trimmed by 4 bases and 10 bases, with 8 bases remaining between them. Germline V gives CDR1 ENHRY, CDR2 SYGVKD. CDR3 sequence reads: CAISAGSEQFF. DNA of the CDR3: TGTGCCATCAGTGCCGGATCCGAGCAGTTCTTC.